This paragraph covers one T cell receptor (beta chain) sequence. As yet, its antigen is unknown. The sample comes from a study of shared clonotypes between healthy human individuals. The V gene's germline CDR1 is GTSNPN and CDR2 SVGIG (reference sequence). This CDR3 contains 13 residues. V was trimmed by 0 bases and J by 5 bases, leaving 8 bases between them. Selected positively for CCR7 and CD45RO-negative, naive CD8 cells excluded terminally differentiated effector memory CD45RA+ cells. Notes on the study in general: Clonotype sharing across donors was expected to vary with sequencing depth. In having few donors, the study represented limited genetic and exposure-history diversity. Researchers found naive subsets generally carried larger estimated richness than memory subsets.

Clones were sequenced by immunoSEQ multiplex PCR, and TCRdb holds only the in-frame ones, with some missing. The table includes about 1,800,000 clones, over 85% detected once. Sequencing input: naive CD8+ T cells sorted from blood. J is TRBJ1-5 and V is TRBV30, with unresolved D. The clonotype originates from a man younger than 35 in good health. The CDR3 region has the DNA TGTGCCTGGAGTGTAGGCAGCCATCAGCCCCAGCATTTT. Protein product: CAWSVGSHQPQHF.